This T cell receptor beta chain was recorded in a study of blood T cell repertoires in COVID-19. Whole-study context: There were acute and convalescent COVID-19 samples, and they came from the United States, Italy and Spain. The cDNA or gDNA used as material had been derived from T cells, B-cell-depleted T cells, or PBMCs.

Self-reported history from a screening survey and questionnaire set each donor's cohort. Trimming stripped 5 bases from V and 10 bases from J, with 18 bases between. Germline values: CDR1 KGHSH, CDR2 LQKENI. The CDR3 extends over 15 amino acids. The repertoire was sequenced with immunoSEQ multiplex PCR; TCRdb's copy has only in-frame clones and lacks some. The sample yields 150,000 to 200,000 clones, roughly 84% seen once. The sample was PBMCs or T cells enriched from blood (not recorded which). The receptor's source is a man between 70 and 80 years old who had been exposed to COVID-19. This chain links TRBV18 with TRBJ1-6, with D maybe TRBD1 (6 bases). DNA for the CDR3: TGTGCCAGCTCAGCCCGGGACACAAGCGCGTCACCCCTCCACTTT. Its translation is CASSARDTSASPLHF.